Listed here are 19 T cell receptor beta chains from one sample, sequenced in a study of blood T cell repertoires in COVID-19. Data came from immunoSEQ multiplex PCR; TCRdb stores just in-frame clones and leaves some out. This sample carries about 410,000 clones, over 85% of them seen once, and the ten largest clones take 1.5% to 2%. Sequences were obtained from PBMCs or T cells enriched from blood (not recorded which). These receptors were collected from a woman in her thirties who had recovered from COVID-19.

On this clone: One junction end disagrees with the germline gene, perhaps due to a read error. The chain is built from TRBV11-2 and TRBJ1-1; D may be TRBD1 (6 bases). CDR3 length: 15 residues. Germline V gene lookup returns CDR1 SGHAT and CDR2 FQNNGV. The CDR3 sequence: CASSLDGDMNTEAFF. The CDR3 coding sequence is TGTGCCAGCAGTTTAGACGGGGACATGAACACTGAAGCTTTCTTT.

This chain connects TRBV5-4 to TRBJ2-3; D gene uncertain. Trimming removed 0 bases at V and 7 bases at J, with 12 bases between. The CDR3 contains 14 residues. In germline, CDR1 is SGHNT, CDR2 YYREEE (reference sequence). This CDR3 is CASSLALLPHTQYF. CDR3 nucleotides: TGTGCCAGCAGCTTGGCCCTCCTTCCCCATACGCAGTATTTT.

CDR3 nucleotides: TGTGCCAGCAGCGTAGGGCTCACTAGCAGCACAGATACGCAGTATTTT. Amino acid sequence: CASSVGLTSSTDTQYF. This chain links TRBV9 with TRBJ2-3, with D possibly TRBD2 on 6 matching bases. The CDR3 is 16 amino acids. Germline CDR1 reads SGDLS; CDR2 reads YYNGEE. The ends were cut back, 0 bases at V and 0 bases at J, with 11 bases in the middle.

The chain recombines TRBV27 with TRBJ2-5; D is unresolved. Per germline, CDR1 MNHEY and CDR2 SMNVEV (reference sequence). Trimming took off 7 bases at V and 0 bases at J, with 9 bases between the two ends. The CDR3 runs to 13 residues. The CDR3 sequence is CASNARNQETQYF. The CDR3 DNA follows: TGTGCCAGCAATGCGCGGAACCAAGAGACCCAGTACTTC.

DNA for the CDR3: TGTGCCAGCTCAAGGGCAGGGGATGAAAAACTGTTTTTT. Encoded protein: CASSRAGDEKLFF. This chain joins TRBV18 and TRBJ1-4; maybe TRBD1 (6 bases). CDR3 size: 13 residues. V lost 5 bases, J lost 6 bases, and 10 bases lay in between. Germline CDR1 KGHSH, CDR2 LQKENI.

The chain recombines TRBV6-2 or TRBV6-3 with TRBJ2-7; no reliable D call. Germline V gene data show CDR1 as MNHEY and CDR2 as SVGEGT. The germline V and J ends were trimmed by 6 bases and 2 bases, with 8 bases remaining between them. This CDR3 spans 12 amino acids. CDR3 nucleotide sequence: TGTGCCAGCAGCGCCTATGCCTACGAGCAGTACTTC. Protein: CASSAYAYEQYF.

The DNA for the CDR3 is TGTGCCAGCAGCGAGCGCAGGGGAAATGAAAAACTGTTTTTT. It specifies CASSERRGNEKLFF. This chain connects TRBV7-8 to TRBJ1-4, with a tentative D call TRBD1 (6 bases). V was cut by 5 bases and J by 5 bases, with 12 bases left in between. The CDR3 is made up of 14 amino acids. CDR1 and CDR2 (germline): SGHVS, FQNEAQ.

The genes are TRBV5-1 and TRBJ1-6, with D perhaps matching TRBD1 (5 bases). V lost 3 bases to trimming and J lost 10 bases, with 29 bases between them. The CDR3 spans 19 residues. Germline lookup yields CDR1 SGHRS and CDR2 YFSETQ. CDR3 DNA sequence: TGCGCCAGCAGCTCCGGAGGGTGGTCCGGGGACGAAGCAAGATCACCCCTCCACTTT. Protein sequence: CASSSGGWSGDEARSPLHF.

The CDR3 nucleotides are TGTGCCAGCAGCCCAGGGGGGTTTGGAGAAAAACTGTTTTTT. Its translation: CASSPGGFGEKLFF. The chain links TRBV7-2 to TRBJ1-4; the match to TRBD1 covers 7 bases. The germline V gene encodes CDR1 SGHTA and CDR2 FQGNSA. J gave up 8 bases and V 5 bases, and 8 bases lay outside the gene matches. The CDR3 runs 14 residues.

This sequence joins TRBV2 and TRBJ1-2; D remains unclear. Germline CDR1 SNHLY, CDR2 FYNNEI. V was pared by 5 bases and J by 6 bases, with 7 bases between. The CDR3 sequence is 11 residues long. The CDR3 protein is CASSLGDGYTF. The CDR3 coding sequence is TGTGCCAGCAGTCTCGGGGATGGCTACACCTTC.

The V and J genes are TRBV18 and TRBJ2-1; 10 bases align to TRBD2. This CDR3 has 15 amino acids. Trimming at V came to 4 bases and at J to 5 bases, leaving 5 bases not matched to a gene. CDR1 KGHSH and CDR2 LQKENI come from the germline V gene. The chain's CDR3 is CASSRLAGGNNEQFF. CDR3 DNA sequence: TGTGCCAGCTCACGATTAGCGGGGGGAAACAATGAGCAGTTCTTC. Using reference TRBV18 and TRBJ2-1 for the parts outside the CDR3, the full variable domain is NAGVMQNPRHLVRRRGQEARLRCSPMKGHSHVYWYRQLPEEGLKFMVYLQKENIIDESGMPKERFSAEFPKEGPSILRIQQVVRGDSAAYFCASSRLAGGNNEQFFGPGTRLTVL.

The gene calls are TRBV2 and TRBJ2-7, with D possibly matching TRBD2 (6 bases). The germline V gene has CDR1 SNHLY and CDR2 FYNNEI. Trimming shortened V by 4 bases and J by 2 bases, and 15 bases separated the two germline ends. This CDR3 is built from 15 residues. CDR3 DNA sequence: TGTGCCAGCAGTGGGTCAGGAGGGGCTACCTACGAGCAGTACTTC. Its translation: CASSGSGGATYEQYF.

V usage is TRBV6-2 or TRBV6-3 and J usage is TRBJ1-5, with TRBD1 as a possible D gene (5 bases). The V end lost 5 bases, the J end lost 2 bases, and 10 bases lay between the germline ends. The CDR3 contains 14 residues. CDR1 and CDR2 (germline): MNHEY, SVGEGT. The CDR3 coding sequence is TGTGCCAGCAGTGCCCTAGGGGGCAATCAGCCCCAGCATTTT. This codes for CASSALGGNQPQHF.

J is TRBJ2-7 and V is TRBV30; 10 bases line up with TRBD2. The CDR3 covers 13 residues. Germline-derived CDR1 and CDR2 are GTSNPN and SVGIG (reference sequence). V lost 3 bases to trimming and J lost 1 base; unmatched junction nucleotides: 0. DNA for the CDR3: TGTGCCTGGAGACTAGCGGGATCCTACGAGCAGTACTTC. The encoded protein is CAWRLAGSYEQYF.

The count of this clone is one. This chain links TRBV12-3 or TRBV12-4 with TRBJ2-3; TRBD2 aligns across 7 bases. The CDR3 runs to 12 residues. V trimming: 8 bases; J trimming: 3 bases; junction bases outside the gene matches: 2. The CDR3 region is CASLGGTDTQYF. The CDR3 DNA sequence: TGTGCCAGCCTGGGGGGGACAGATACGCAGTATTTT.

The rearrangement links TRBV18 to TRBJ2-6, with a possible D match to TRBD1 (5 bases). This CDR3 has 16 amino acids. Trimming pared 2 bases from V and 0 bases from J, leaving 8 bases between. CDR1 is KGHSH, CDR2 LQKENI, per germline. CDR3 nucleotides: TGTGCCAGCTCACCAGCCCAGGGCTCTGGGGCCAACGTCCTGACTTTC. Amino acids: CASSPAQGSGANVLTF.

A single count supports this clone. This chain joins TRBV19 and TRBJ2-3; 16 positions agree with TRBD2. Germline assignment: CDR1 LNHDA and CDR2 SQIVND (reference sequence). With V trimmed by 9 bases and J by 1 base, 4 bases remained unmatched. The CDR3 contains 16 residues. CDR3 in amino acids: CASGTSGGDGTDTQYF. Written as DNA, the CDR3 is TGTGCCAGCGGGACTAGCGGGGGGGATGGCACAGATACGCAGTATTTT.

The chain couples TRBV11-2 to TRBJ1-1; D not resolved. The germline CDR1 and CDR2 sequences are SGHAT and FQNNGV. This CDR3 contains 15 residues. Trimming shortened V by 1 base and J by 1 base, and 10 bases separated the two germline ends. The CDR3 protein is CASSLVRGRNTEAFF. The CDR3, as DNA: TGTGCCAGCAGCTTAGTTCGAGGGAGGAACACTGAAGCTTTCTTT.

The CDR3 DNA reads TGTGCCAGCAGCTTAGCGACAGGTCCGGTAGGCTACGAGCAGTACTTC. Translating it yields CASSLATGPVGYEQYF. This chain uses TRBV7-6 with TRBJ2-7; tentative D call: TRBD1 (6 bases). CDR1 is SGHVS and CDR2 is FNYEAQ in the germline V gene. Trimming removed 0 bases from V and 3 bases from J, with 15 bases in between. The CDR3 has 16 residues. Full variable domain (outside the CDR3, taken from reference TRBV7-6 and TRBJ2-7): GAGVSQSPRYKVTKRGQDVALRCDPISGHVSLYWYRQALGQGPEFLTYFNYEAQQDKSGLPNDRFSAERPEGSISTLTIQRTEQRDSAMYRCASSLATGPVGYEQYFGPGTRLTVT.